Listed here is a single T cell receptor (beta chain). This specimen comes from a study of shared clonotypes between healthy human individuals. This CDR3 region has 16 residues. CDR1 and CDR2 (germline): SGHDT, YYEEEE. The V gene lost 0 bases and the J gene lost 4 bases, with 15 bases spanning the gap. Sequencing used immunoSEQ multiplex PCR; TCRdb keeps in-frame clones, though not all of them. The data contain millions of clones, 85% to 95% of them singletons. The sample consisted of naive CD4+ T cells from PBMCs. Stated subset: CD45RA+ positively selected. The receptor's source is a man aged 18 to 35 in good health. Some clones in this sample may be carry-over from other donors' samples. The V gene is TRBV5-6, the J gene TRBJ2-3; TRBD2 is a possible D gene (5 bases). The CDR3 sequence: CASSLVTRGRPDTQYF. CDR3 coding DNA: TGTGCCAGCAGCTTGGTGACCCGGGGTAGGCCAGATACGCAGTATTTT.